These T cell receptor beta chains were read from a single sample in a study of monozygotic twins with inflammatory bowel disease. TCRdb re-called the 5' RACE reads and shows each CDR3 protein once, DNA omitted. This listing includes 400,000 or so distinct CDR3 sequences. Sequenced input: blood. The receptors come from a human donor with ulcerative colitis or Crohn's disease, or a healthy co-twin of an affected twin (not recorded which). Each CDR3 is given with its conserved first and last residue.

V gene,CDR3 length,J gene,CDR3 protein
TRBV19,14,TRBJ2-3,CASSKGTGIHTQYF
TRBV29-1,12,TRBJ1-5,CSVADRGQPQHF
TRBV18,20,TRBJ2-3,CASSPSPTVTGTLIGDTQYF
TRBV7-9,14,TRBJ2-1,CASSPPGRGNEQFF
TRBV4-1,13,TRBJ2-1,CASSQVNFGEQFF
TRBV18,17,TRBJ2-2,CASSPPSGTSNTGELFF
TRBV3-1,13,TRBJ2-7,CASSPPGAGWQYF
TRBV9,17,TRBJ2-1,CASSVGLADRVGNEQFF
TRBV7-9,11,TRBJ2-7,CASSWGSEQYF
TRBV20-1,14,TRBJ2-4,CSAVTGTSGYIQYF
TRBV20-1,17,TRBJ2-1,CSATGQINGALGNEQFF
TRBV9,16,TRBJ2-5,CASSMSSGGIQETQYF
TRBV20-1,15,TRBJ2-3,CSASPGTGLTDTQYF
TRBV15,14,TRBJ2-2,CATSRDPTTGELFF
TRBV15,16,TRBJ1-4,CATSRDGGATNEKLFF
TRBV5-1,16,TRBJ2-3,CASSPRGGGSTDTQYF
TRBV5-5,14,TRBJ2-1,CASGDRAVDNEQFF
TRBV3-1,13,TRBJ2-1,CASRGGGYNEQFF
TRBV20-1,21,TRBJ2-1,CSAREPPATRGRTIMGNEQFF
TRBV3-1,14,TRBJ2-1,CASSQEGLLNEQFF
TRBV5-1,15,TRBJ2-5,CASSPGVTAQETQYF
TRBV6-2/TRBV6-3,12,TRBJ1-2,CASSGLNYGYTF
TRBV20-1,15,TRBJ2-1,CSARNRATGYNEQFF
TRBV6-2/TRBV6-3,16,TRBJ2-2,CASSQLAGASIGELFF
TRBV9,15,TRBJ2-2,CASSAGTGNTGELFF
TRBV7-2,14,TRBJ1-2,CASSSLQGTYGYTF
TRBV7-6,17,TRBJ2-5,CASSLYSDRGFQETQYF
TRBV16,14,TRBJ2-7,CASSQWRDRGPSYF
TRBV7-2,12,TRBJ2-1,CASSFQQREQFF
TRBV20-1,15,TRBJ2-5,CSATSGTSGKETQYF
TRBV5-1,16,TRBJ2-2,CASSLARQGDTGELFF
TRBV5-1,15,TRBJ2-2,CASAKGDANTGELFF
TRBV12-3/TRBV12-4,13,TRBJ2-7,CASGSGHYYEQYF
TRBV7-9,14,TRBJ2-7,CASSSSESSYEQYF
TRBV4-1,15,TRBJ2-7,CASSQEVRTGDEQYF
TRBV4-2,15,TRBJ1-1,CASSQDRGGVTEAFF
TRBV7-2,13,TRBJ2-3,CASSLTAIATQYF
TRBV5-5,14,TRBJ1-3,CASSPWTGANTIYF
TRBV20-1,13,TRBJ1-3,CSARVTERSTIYF
TRBV27,14,TRBJ2-3,CASSGGLHTDTQYF
TRBV20-1,14,TRBJ2-3,CTLGLAGGTDTQYF
TRBV10-3,13,TRBJ1-2,CAISSDRVEGYTF
TRBV28,12,TRBJ1-1,CASSLGQGRSFF
TRBV25-1,15,TRBJ1-2,CASSEWGQGDYGYTF
TRBV5-6,16,TRBJ1-6,CASSLWGSSYNSPLHF
TRBV5-6,16,TRBJ2-3,CASSRRTNPSTDTQYF
TRBV20-1,11,TRBJ1-4,CSALTNEKLFF
TRBV7-2,15,TRBJ2-1,CASSRSGGGPNEQFF
TRBV10-3,15,TRBJ1-2,CAALDSLGFNYGYTF